The clone carrying this T cell receptor (beta chain) appeared a single time. Its cognate antigen is unknown. Repertoires were generated with immunoSEQ multiplex PCR, while TCRdb's copy carries only in-frame clones and drops some. Of roughly 120,000 clones detected, around 90% appear once; the ten largest clones hold around 3.8%. There are 14 residues in the CDR3. Germline CDR1 and CDR2: LGHNA and YNFKEQ. Trimming pared 0 bases from V and 6 bases from J, leaving 11 bases between. The sample originates from a study of T cell responses to AZD1222 COVID-19 vaccine. Points from the study as a whole: Among spike-specific TCRs, nearly half reportedly target unmutated variant regions. Clonal diversity was possibly underestimated; the donors were predominantly white British and more often female. Vaccine-associated CD4 TCRs spanned spike, dominant at 160-218 and 743-854.

The sequencing here drew on peripheral blood, taken 28 days after the second dose of the MenACWY control vaccine. V and J are TRBV4-2 and TRBJ1-1; D is ambiguous. This TCR derives from an adult who received the MenACWY meningococcal vaccine as a control. The DNA for the CDR3 is TGTGCCAGCAGCCAAGACTCGCTGGGCGCTGAAGCTTTCTTT. Translation: CASSQDSLGAEAFF.